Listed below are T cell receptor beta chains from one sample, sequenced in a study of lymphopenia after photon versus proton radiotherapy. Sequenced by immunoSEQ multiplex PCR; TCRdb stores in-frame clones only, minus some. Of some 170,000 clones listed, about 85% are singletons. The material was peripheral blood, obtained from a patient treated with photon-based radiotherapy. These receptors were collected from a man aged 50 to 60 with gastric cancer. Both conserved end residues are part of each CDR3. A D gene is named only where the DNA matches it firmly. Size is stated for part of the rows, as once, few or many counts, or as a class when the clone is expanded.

CASSLGDRDYEQYF,TGTGCCAGCAGTTTAGGGGACAGGGACTACGAGCAGTACTTC,TRBD1,-,TRBV28,TRBJ2-7
CSAPGVYEQYF,TGCAGTGCTCCGGGAGTCTACGAGCAGTACTTC,-,-,TRBV20-1,TRBJ2-7
CASSQDLRQGGQSNQPQHF,TGCGCCAGCAGCCAAGACCTCCGACAGGGTGGACAAAGCAATCAGCCCCAGCATTTT,TRBD1,-,TRBV4-1,TRBJ1-5
CASSLALRETQYF,TGTGCCAGCAGCCTAGCGCTACGGGAGACCCAGTACTTC,-,-,TRBV6-5,TRBJ2-5
CASSLSGSLETQYF,TGTGCCAGCAGTCTTTCCGGGTCTTTGGAGACCCAGTACTTC,-,-,TRBV6-6,TRBJ2-5
CASSTRTGEVLGGYTF,TGTGCCAGCAGCACACGGACAGGGGAAGTTTTGGGCGGCTACACCTTC,TRBD1,-,TRBV5-6,TRBJ1-2
CASSVSGRGETQYF,TGTGCCAGCAGCGTTAGCGGGAGGGGAGAGACCCAGTACTTC,TRBD2,once,TRBV7-2,TRBJ2-5
CASSSSYEQYF,TGTGCCAGTAGTAGCTCCTACGAGCAGTACTTC,-,once,TRBV19,TRBJ2-7
CASSQEREQYF,TGTGCCAGCAGTCAGGAACGCGAGCAGTACTTC,-,-,TRBV27,TRBJ2-7
CASSLGGGDTEAFF,TGTGCCAGCAGCTTAGGAGGTGGGGACACTGAAGCTTTCTTT,-,-,TRBV7-9,TRBJ1-1
CASSVSGAAYNEQFF,TGTGCCAGCAGCGTCTCGGGGGCCGCCTACAATGAGCAGTTCTTC,-,-,TRBV9,TRBJ2-1
CASSSTGLGNTEAFF,TGTGCCAGCAGTTCGACCGGTCTGGGGAACACTGAAGCTTTCTTT,-,-,TRBV6-5,TRBJ1-1
CAISAGQGVPYEQYF,TGTGCCATCAGCGCGGGACAGGGGGTACCGTACGAGCAGTACTTC,TRBD1,-,TRBV10-3,TRBJ2-7
CASSLRETGGAETQYF,TGTGCCAGCAGCTTAAGAGAAACAGGGGGCGCAGAGACCCAGTACTTC,TRBD1,once,TRBV11-3,TRBJ2-5
CASSHLTRDYGYTF,TGTGCCAGCAGCCATTTGACCCGTGACTATGGCTACACCTTC,-,-,TRBV4-2,TRBJ1-2
CASSRDGKYEQYF,TGCGCCAGCAGCAGGGACGGGAAGTACGAGCAGTACTTC,-,once,TRBV5-1,TRBJ2-7
CASSPEGLRRTEAFF,TGTGCCAGCAGCCCCGAAGGACTAAGGAGGACTGAAGCTTTCTTT,-,few,TRBV5-8,TRBJ1-1
CASSQLGQRDSPLHF,TGTGCCAGCAGCCAACTGGGACAGAGAGATTCACCCCTCCACTTT,TRBD1,-,TRBV14,TRBJ1-6
CASSLWTPSNQPQHF,TGTGCCAGCAGTTTATGGACCCCGAGCAATCAGCCCCAGCATTTT,-,-,TRBV28,TRBJ1-5
CASRQLRDTDTQYF,TGTGCCAGCAGACAACTCCGGGACACAGATACGCAGTATTTT,-,-,TRBV6-5,TRBJ2-3
CASSVAGTGPQHF,TGTGCCAGCAGCGTAGCTGGGACTGGGCCCCAGCATTTT,-,-,TRBV9,TRBJ1-5
CATLTGELYEQYF,TGCGCCACTCTGACAGGAGAGCTCTACGAGCAGTACTTC,-,-,TRBV10-2,TRBJ2-7
CASSRGQGVTYEQYF,TGTGCCAGCAGCCGCGGACAGGGAGTAACCTACGAGCAGTACTTC,TRBD1,-,TRBV14,TRBJ2-7
CASSLFAGEGYEQYF,TGTGCCAGCAGTTTATTTGCGGGAGAGGGCTACGAGCAGTACTTC,TRBD2,-,TRBV27,TRBJ2-7
CASKGGRGLSNEQFF,TGTGCCAGCAAGGGTGGGAGGGGGCTAAGCAATGAGCAGTTCTTC,-,many,TRBV27,TRBJ2-1
CASSGGRNTEAFF,TGTGCCAGCAGCGGGGGCCGGAACACTGAAGCTTTCTTT,-,-,TRBV5-6,TRBJ1-1
CASSHRLAGGTDTQYF,TGCGCCAGCAGCCACAGACTAGCGGGAGGGACAGATACGCAGTATTTT,TRBD2,-,TRBV4-3,TRBJ2-3
CASSFSGHTGELFF,TGTGCCAGCAGCTTTTCCGGCCACACCGGGGAGCTGTTTTTT,-,-,TRBV7-9,TRBJ2-2
CAWGLGGHYEQYF,TGTGCCTGGGGGTTAGGGGGGCACTACGAGCAGTACTTC,-,-,TRBV30,TRBJ2-7
CASYLAGGETQYF,TGTGCCAGCTATTTGGCGGGGGGAGAGACCCAGTACTTC,TRBD2,once,TRBV5-8,TRBJ2-5
CASSVTGSSGNTIYF,TGTGCCAGCAGCGTCACAGGGAGCTCTGGAAACACCATATATTTT,-,-,TRBV9,TRBJ1-3
CASSVSGDRNQPQHF,TGTGCCAGCAGCGTATCTGGGGACCGCAATCAGCCCCAGCATTTT,-,once,TRBV9,TRBJ1-5
CASSPVGRSSYEQYF,TGTGCCAGCTCACCAGTGGGCAGAAGCTCCTACGAGCAGTACTTC,-,-,TRBV18,TRBJ2-7
CASSSPGYEQYF,TGTGCCAGCAGCTCCCCGGGCTACGAGCAGTACTTC,-,-,TRBV13,TRBJ2-7
CASNPPGHLEAFF,TGTGCCAGTAATCCACCGGGACACCTTGAAGCTTTCTTT,-,-,TRBV19,TRBJ1-1
CASSGEGVAYEQYF,TGTGCCAGTAGTGGTGAAGGGGTCGCCTACGAGCAGTACTTC,-,-,TRBV19,TRBJ2-7
CASSRITGARETQYF,TGTGCCAGCAGTCGGATTACAGGGGCGCGAGAGACCCAGTACTTC,TRBD1,-,TRBV27,TRBJ2-5
CASSLALTSYEQYF,TGTGCCAGCAGCTTAGCGTTGACGTCCTACGAGCAGTACTTC,-,once,TRBV7-6,TRBJ2-7
CASTGFVKNIQYF,TGTGCCAGTACAGGGTTCGTCAAAAACATTCAGTACTTC,-,-,TRBV19,TRBJ2-4
CASSQDPPGVLSHGYTF,TGCGCCAGCAGCCAAGATCCCCCAGGGGTACTCTCGCATGGCTACACCTTC,-,-,TRBV4-1,TRBJ1-2
CASSFQRTALNQPQHF,TGTGCCAGCAGTTTCCAACGGACAGCTCTCAATCAGCCCCAGCATTTT,-,-,TRBV28,TRBJ1-5
CASSPPGRHEQYF,TGTGCCAGCAGCCCCCCGGGGAGGCACGAGCAGTACTTC,-,-,TRBV7-2,TRBJ2-7
CASSPSYEQYF,TGTGCCAGCAGCCCTTCCTACGAGCAGTACTTC,-,-,TRBV2,TRBJ2-7
CSATWRYEQYF,TGCAGTGCTACCTGGCGCTACGAGCAGTACTTC,-,-,TRBV20-1,TRBJ2-7
CASSLAGVPGEKLFF,TGTGCCAGCAGCTTAGCGGGAGTTCCAGGGGAAAAACTGTTTTTT,-,-,TRBV7-7,TRBJ1-4
CASSLSTNEWYF,TGTGCCAGCAGCTTATCGACCAACGAGTGGTACTTC,-,-,TRBV5-5,TRBJ2-7
CASSPLRGIRADTQYF,TGTGCCAGCAGTCCCCTGAGAGGGATTCGTGCAGATACGCAGTATTTT,-,few,TRBV7-2,TRBJ2-3
CASSSLATGETQYF,TGCGCCAGCAGCTCTCTAGCGACTGGAGAGACCCAGTACTTC,-,-,TRBV5-1,TRBJ2-5
CASSVLPGNTEAFF,TGTGCCAGCAGCGTCCTCCCAGGGAACACTGAAGCTTTCTTT,-,-,TRBV9,TRBJ1-1
CASSLEDRNEQYF,TGTGCCAGCAGCTTAGAGGATCGGAACGAGCAGTACTTC,-,once,TRBV7-9,TRBJ2-7
CASSEGGLYEQYF,TGTGCCAGCAGTGAAGGAGGGCTGTACGAGCAGTACTTC,-,-,TRBV6-1,TRBJ2-7
CASSGGTGVGGEAFF,TGCGCCAGCAGCGGAGGGACAGGGGTTGGTGGTGAAGCTTTCTTT,TRBD1,-,TRBV5-1,TRBJ1-1
CATSTGRPGPYNEQFF,TGTGCCACCAGCACCGGACGACCCGGGCCCTACAATGAGCAGTTCTTC,-,-,TRBV15,TRBJ2-1
CASSGAGGSYEQYF,TGTGCCAGCAGTGGGGCGGGAGGCTCCTACGAGCAGTACTTC,TRBD2,once,TRBV28,TRBJ2-7
CASSDRGGYGYTF,TGTGCCAGCAGTGATCGGGGCGGCTATGGCTACACCTTC,-,-,TRBV6-1,TRBJ1-2
CASSLGQASSYEQYF,TGTGCCAGCAGTTTGGGACAGGCCTCCTCCTACGAGCAGTACTTC,TRBD1,-,TRBV28,TRBJ2-7
CAINGGDRSYEQYF,TGTGCCATCAACGGGGGCGACAGATCCTACGAGCAGTACTTC,-,once,TRBV10-3,TRBJ2-7
CASSFQTLEAFF,TGTGCCAGCAGTTTCCAGACTCTTGAAGCTTTCTTT,-,-,TRBV28,TRBJ1-1
CASSFVDQPQHF,TGTGCCAGCAGCTTCGTTGATCAGCCCCAGCATTTT,-,-,TRBV7-9,TRBJ1-5